The clone carrying this TCR beta chain was counted only a few times. Its antigen is unknown. The sample comes from a study of T-cell memory formation after mild COVID-19. Whole-study results and caveats: Contracting CD8+ clones were enriched in EMRA, CD4+ mainly in CM and EM. Pre-infection memory showed some responding clones, and this suggested that cross-reactive memory joined.

From the 5' RACE reads, TCRdb called clonotypes with MiXCR, one entry per CDR3 protein. The profile shows over 300,000 distinct CDR3 sequences, less than 25% of them singletons. The clonotype originates from a man aged 18 to 29 who had mild COVID-19 (a few samples of this study predate the infection). Cell type and time point are not known. What was sequenced was PBMCs or a T cell subset sorted from them (not recorded which).

The CDR3: CSAKEARQPQHF. The CDR3 region has the DNA TGCAGTGCAAAAGAAGCACGGCAGCCCCAGCATTTT. The rearrangement joins TRBV20-1 to TRBJ1-5; D remains unclear. This CDR3 has 12 residues. Germline V gene sequence: CDR1 DFQATT, CDR2 SNEGSKA (reference sequence). V was shortened by 6 bases and J by 7 bases, with 13 bases between the two germline ends.